The sequence of this TCR beta chain was determined in a study of T-cell memory formation after mild COVID-19. Findings and caveats of the study: Among contracting clones, CD4+ were mainly CM/EM and CD8+ enriched in EMRA. Pre-infection memory held some responding clones, suggesting pre-existing cross-reactive T cells responded. Balance between CD4 and CD8 was seen in clones contracting day 15 to 85, and a CD4+ lean was seen in later expanders.

V was cut by 4 bases and J by 0 bases, with 14 bases left in between. The CDR3 is 16 residues long. CDR1 is SGDLS, CDR2 YYNGEE, per germline. TCRalpha and TCRbeta libraries used 5'RACE with constant-segment primers and UMIs. TCRdb analysed the 5' RACE reads with MiXCR anew, one entry per CDR3 protein. Of roughly 130,000 distinct CDR3 sequences detected, about 15% appear once; the ten largest clones hold approximately 15%. About this clonotype: Its antigen is unidentified.

The sequence was collected from an adult woman who had mild COVID-19 (a few samples of this study predate the infection). Cell type and time point are not known. The genes are TRBV9 and TRBJ2-1, with D perhaps given as TRBD1 or TRBD2 (5 bases each). Sample: PBMCs or a T cell subset sorted from them (not recorded which). CDR3 nucleotides: TGTGCCAGCAGCACCCGTTCGGGGCTCTCCTACAATGAGCAGTTCTTC. Protein product: CASSTRSGLSYNEQFF.